This TCR beta chain was identified in a study of patients and donors after allogeneic stem cell transplantation. V lost 4 bases and J lost 4; bases outside the gene matches: 8. This CDR3 contains 16 residues. From germline, CDR1 is SGHVS and CDR2 FNYEAQ. This clonotype appeared a few times. TCRdb independently ran MiXCR on the RT-PCR reads; one entry per CDR3 protein. The table includes about a million distinct CDR3 sequences, 18% detected once. Sequences were obtained from blood, either unsorted or a sorted T cell fraction (not recorded which). This receptor was taken from a human donor who was either an allogeneic HSCT recipient or a stem cell or donor lymphocyte infusion donor (not recorded which). It is not recorded whose cells these are; they may come from a transplant donor. The V gene is TRBV7-6, the J gene TRBJ2-1; 9 positions match TRBD2. CDR3 bases: TGTGCCAGCAGCTCCATAGCGGGAGCCTTTTACAATGAGCAGTTCTTC. This codes for CASSSIAGAFYNEQFF.